A selection of T cell receptor beta chains follows, all from one sample in a study of blood T cells in healthy people across ages. Using its own MiXCR run on the 5' RACE reads, TCRdb lists one record per CDR3 protein. The sample yields hundreds of thousands of distinct CDR3 sequences, around two fifths seen once. Sequenced material: blood. The source of these receptors is a man aged 55-75 years in good health. The CDR3 runs from the conserved cysteine through the conserved F or W. The order of the fields is V gene, J gene, CDR3 length, D gene, clone size, CDR3 DNA, CDR3 protein. D genes are given only for firm matches. The listing skips clone size in some rows; elsewhere it reads once, few, many or a size class.

TRBV24-1,TRBJ2-1,14,-,few,TGTGCCACCCCGACAGGAGAGGTGGACAATGAGCAGTTCTTC,CATPTGEVDNEQFF
TRBV20-1,TRBJ2-3,16,TRBD2,few,TGCAGTGCTAGAGCGACACTAGCGACTAGCACAGATACGCAGTATTTT,CSARATLATSTDTQYF
TRBV5-1,TRBJ2-7,14,-,-,TGTGCCAGCAGTTTAACCGGCCAGTCCTACGAGCAGTACTTC,CASSLTGQSYEQYF
TRBV7-2,TRBJ2-7,16,TRBD1,few,TGTGCCAGCAGCTCTCGGACAGGGGGCGTAGTAGCCGAGCAGTACTTC,CASSSRTGGVVAEQYF
TRBV28,TRBJ2-3,15,TRBD1,-,TGTGCCAGCACTTTCTCCGGGACAGGCACAGATACGCAGTATTTT,CASTFSGTGTDTQYF
TRBV29-1,TRBJ2-7,13,-,many,TGCAGCGTTGTCGGGACACCCCCTATCGAGCAGTACTTC,CSVVGTPPIEQYF
TRBV10-3,TRBJ1-2,11,-,few,TGTGCCATCATGGCGGACTATGGCTACACCTTC,CAIMADYGYTF
TRBV5-6,TRBJ2-1,16,TRBD2,-,TGTGCCAGCAGCTTGGAACCGCGGGGGGGCCGTAATGAGCAGTTCTTC,CASSLEPRGGRNEQFF
TRBV6-5,TRBJ1-4,18,-,-,TGTGCCAGCAGTTTCCCTTTGAGGGGCGCGACAACTAATGAAAAACTGTTTTTT,CASSFPLRGATTNEKLFF
TRBV7-2,TRBJ2-7,15,TRBD2,few,TGTGCCAGCAGTCAGTCCTCCGGGACTAAGTACGAGCAGTACTTC,CASSQSSGTKYEQYF
TRBV14,TRBJ1-2,13,-,few,TGTGCCAGCAGCCAAAAGGGGTACTATGGCTACACCTTC,CASSQKGYYGYTF
TRBV7-9,TRBJ1-4,15,-,-,TGTGCCAGCAGCTTGTTATTACCAACTAATGAAAAACTGTTTTTT,CASSLLLPTNEKLFF
TRBV24-1,TRBJ2-3,15,TRBD1,-,TGTGCCACCAGCGATGGCAGGGGGTTCACAGATACGCAGTATTTT,CATSDGRGFTDTQYF
TRBV9,TRBJ1-2,14,-,-,TGTGCCAGCAGCGTAACGACAGAACCCTATGGCTACACCTTC,CASSVTTEPYGYTF
TRBV6-5,TRBJ2-5,18,TRBD2,few,TGTGCCAGCAGTTACTCGACTAGCGGGGATTCATACCAAGAGACCCAGTACTTC,CASSYSTSGDSYQETQYF
TRBV6-6,TRBJ2-7,14,-,many,TGTGCCAGCAGCCCTTACAGAAACTCCTACGAGCAGTACTTC,CASSPYRNSYEQYF
TRBV7-9,TRBJ2-1,15,-,-,TGTGCCAGCAGCCTAGACGGGGTCGGTTGGAATGAGCAGTTCTTC,CASSLDGVGWNEQFF
TRBV5-6,TRBJ2-1,15,-,few,TGTGCCAGCAGCTTGACCGGCCTCCTTAACAATGAGCAGTTCTTC,CASSLTGLLNNEQFF
TRBV18,TRBJ2-7,19,TRBD1,-,TGTGCCAGCTCATCTATACCGGGACAGGGGGCCACGAGCTCCTACGAGCAGTACTTC,CASSSIPGQGATSSYEQYF
TRBV7-9,TRBJ2-1,13,TRBD1,-,TGTGCCACTGAGACAGGGGGCTGGAATGAGCGGTTCTTC,CATETGGWNERFF
TRBV6-5,TRBJ2-7,13,-,-,TGTGCCAGCAGTTACTCTTGGGAGGACGAGCAGTACTTC,CASSYSWEDEQYF
TRBV2,TRBJ2-3,11,TRBD2,few,TGTGCCAGCCGGGGGGCAGATACGCAGTATTTT,CASRGADTQYF
TRBV20-1,TRBJ2-1,10,-,-,TGTGGAGTGGGCATAGATGAGCAGTTCTTC,CGVGIDEQFF
TRBV29-1,TRBJ2-7,16,-,few,TGCAGCGTTGAGGCTACCGACAGCCGGGGCACCTACGAGCAGTACTTC,CSVEATDSRGTYEQYF
TRBV29-1,TRBJ2-3,13,-,few,TGCAGCGTTGAACTAGCGTGGGGAGATACGCAGTATTTT,CSVELAWGDTQYF
TRBV18,TRBJ2-3,17,-,-,TGTGCCAGCTCACCCGTTCCCGGACAGCCTAAAACAGATACGCAGTATTTT,CASSPVPGQPKTDTQYF
TRBV3-1,TRBJ1-6,15,-,-,TGTGCCAGCAGCCAAGAGGGCGGCTTAAATTCACCCCTCCACTTT,CASSQEGGLNSPLHF
TRBV20-1,TRBJ2-7,18,TRBD2,-,TGCAGTGCCTACAGAGGGACTAGCGGTACCCTAAGTTACAATGAGCAGTACTTC,CSAYRGTSGTLSYNEQYF
TRBV5-6,TRBJ2-7,21,TRBD1,-,TGTGCCAGCAGCCCCTTAACTAAGAGGGACAGGGGCGCGAGCTCCTACAATGAGCAGTACTTC,CASSPLTKRDRGASSYNEQYF
TRBV7-8,TRBJ2-7,15,TRBD2,-,TGTGCCAGCAGCTTAGAACGCGGGGGGCCATACGAGCAGTACTTC,CASSLERGGPYEQYF
TRBV28,TRBJ2-6,20,TRBD1,-,TGTGCCAGCAGTTTACCCGGGACAGGGAGCATCGCGTCTGGGGCCAACGTCCTGACTTTC,CASSLPGTGSIASGANVLTF
TRBV6-5,TRBJ2-7,14,TRBD1,few,TGTGCCAGCAGTCTGCGGGACAGGCCCTACGAGCAGTACTTC,CASSLRDRPYEQYF
TRBV29-1,TRBJ1-1,14,-,-,TGCAGCGTTGAAGGTGCAGCCCGAAACACTGAAGCTTTCTTT,CSVEGAARNTEAFF
TRBV20-1,TRBJ2-1,12,-,few,TGCAGTGCTCTGGACACGGGAACTGAGCAGTTCTTC,CSALDTGTEQFF
TRBV7-2,TRBJ2-3,12,-,-,TGTGCCAGCAGCTTAACGGGCAAAACGCAGTATTTT,CASSLTGKTQYF
TRBV4-1,TRBJ2-5,15,TRBD2,-,TGCGCCAGCAGCCAAGCCCCTAGCGGTGAAGAGACCCAGTACTTC,CASSQAPSGEETQYF
TRBV6-2/TRBV6-3,TRBJ1-5,16,TRBD1,-,TGTGCCAGCAGACAGACAGGGTACTTTGGCAATCAGCCCCAGCATTTT,CASRQTGYFGNQPQHF